What follows are 19 T cell receptor beta chains derived from one specimen sequenced in a study of PD-1 blockade in classical Hodgkin lymphoma. Repertoires were generated with immunoSEQ multiplex PCR, while TCRdb's copy carries only in-frame clones and drops some. The sample records about 19,000 clones, roughly 83% being singletons. Every patient experienced relapse after autologous stem cell transplantation, and brentuximab vedotin exposure varied. The sample was peripheral blood mononuclear cells (PBMCs), taken before the second cycle of nivolumab. The source is a human donor with classical Hodgkin lymphoma.

The V gene is TRBV30, the J gene TRBJ1-5; tentative D call: TRBD1 (5 bases). Trimming cost V 1 base and J 7 bases, with 14 bases left between them. This CDR3 has 14 amino acids. CDR1 GTSNPN and CDR2 SVGIG come from the germline V gene (reference sequence). The CDR3 DNA reads TGTGCCTGGAGTGCGGGGGGGGTCGCGCAGCCCCAGCATTTT. This codes for CAWSAGGVAQPQHF.

The chain has TRBV7-2 and TRBJ2-1; 11 bases line up with TRBD2. This CDR3 has 15 amino acids. J was trimmed by 9 bases and V by 6 bases; bases with no gene match: 10. Germline assignment: CDR1 SGHTA and CDR2 FQGNSA. CDR3 loop: CASRTTSGGGSEQFF. The CDR3 nucleotides read TGTGCCAGCAGAACAACTAGCGGGGGAGGTAGTGAGCAGTTCTTC.

V usage is TRBV6-1 and J usage is TRBJ2-5, with D perhaps given as TRBD1 or TRBD2 (5 bases each). V was clipped by 7 bases and J by 5 bases, with 20 bases between them. Germline CDR1 reads MNHNS; CDR2 reads SASEGT. The CDR3 has 15 amino acids. CDR3 nucleotide sequence: TGTGCCAGCACAGTAGCCGGGACGGCTGCTGAGACCCAGTACTTC. It specifies CASTVAGTAAETQYF.

The V call is TRBV7-2, the J call TRBJ2-3; possibly TRBD1 or TRBD2 for D (6 bases each). Per the germline V gene, CDR1 is SGHTA and CDR2 is FQGNSA. V lost 1 base and J lost 2, with 19 bases in between. The CDR3 sequence is 18 residues long. Here the CDR3 reads CASSLVPSGAPLTDTQYF. As DNA, the CDR3 is TGTGCCAGCAGCTTAGTACCCTCGGGGGCTCCCCTCACAGATACGCAGTATTTT.

The CDR3 coding sequence is TGTGCCAGCAGCAATGTGGGCAATCAGCCCCAGCATTTT. Protein product: CASSNVGNQPQHF. This chain links TRBV27 with TRBJ1-5, with D unclear. This CDR3 is built from 13 residues. The V end was cut by 6 bases, the J end by 2 bases, with 8 bases between. From germline, CDR1 is MNHEY and CDR2 SMNVEV (reference sequence).

This clone was seen only once. CDR3 sequence reads: CASSQSRGSGTHNEQFF. In DNA form, the CDR3 reads TGCGCCAGCAGTCAATCTAGAGGGAGTGGCACACACAATGAGCAGTTCTTC. V and J are TRBV23-1 and TRBJ2-1; a possible D gene is TRBD2 (5 bases). TRBV23-1 is annotated as an ORF whose role is uncertain. The CDR3 loop spans 17 amino acids. V lost 0 bases and J 5 bases, leaving 17 bases between the germline ends.

The rearrangement uses TRBV18 and TRBJ1-4; a possible D gene is TRBD1 (5 bases). The V gene lost 4 bases and the J gene lost 6 bases, with 9 bases spanning the gap. The CDR3 has 13 residues. Germline-derived CDR1 and CDR2 are KGHSH and LQKENI. CDR3 amino acids: CASSQGFDEKLFF. In nucleotides, the CDR3 is TGTGCCAGCTCACAGGGGTTTGATGAAAAACTGTTTTTT.

The rearrangement joins TRBV5-1 to TRBJ1-1; D not resolved. V shed 0 bases and J shed 4 bases, with 10 bases lying between them. The germline gives CDR1 SGHRS, CDR2 YFSETQ. The length of the CDR3 is 14 residues. CDR3 DNA sequence: TGCGCCAGCAGCTTGGTAGGCGTGGGCACTGAAGCTTTCTTT. Amino acids: CASSLVGVGTEAFF.

The V gene is TRBV12-5, the J gene TRBJ2-7, with 11 bases matching TRBD2. J gave up 0 bases and V 0 bases, and 10 bases lay outside the gene matches. Germline lookup yields CDR1 LGHNT and CDR2 FRNRAP. The CDR3 sequence is 19 residues long. The CDR3 loop is CASGLVPVLGTSGSYEQYF. The CDR3 DNA follows: TGTGCTAGTGGTTTGGTCCCCGTTTTAGGGACTAGCGGCTCCTACGAGCAGTACTTC.

The chain employs TRBV7-2 and TRBJ1-2; 10 nucleotides align to TRBD1. This CDR3 is built from 15 residues. With V trimmed by 5 bases and J by 8 bases, 11 bases remained unmatched. CDR1 and CDR2 from the germline V gene are SGHTA and FQGNSA. The CDR3 bases are TGTGCCAGCAGCCCCGAGACAGGGGGCCGCCAGGGCTACACCTTC. Amino acids: CASSPETGGRQGYTF.

The chain joins TRBV28 to TRBJ2-3; 8 bases are a match to TRBD1. J gave up 3 bases and V 5 bases, and 4 bases lay outside the gene matches. The CDR3 extends over 14 amino acids. Per the germline V gene, CDR1 is MDHEN and CDR2 is SYDVKM. The DNA for the CDR3 is TGTGCCAGCAGTCTCGACAGGGGAACAGATACGCAGTATTTT. Protein sequence: CASSLDRGTDTQYF.

The CDR3 here is CASRDTSGRAGTGELFF. The CDR3 DNA follows: TGTGCCAGTAGAGACACTAGCGGGAGGGCCGGCACCGGGGAGCTGTTTTTT. The chain employs TRBV19 and TRBJ2-2; 13 nucleotides line up with TRBD2. Germline CDR1 and CDR2: LNHDA and SQIVND (reference sequence). V shed 6 bases and J 4 bases; nucleotides not matched to a gene: 8. The CDR3 consists of 17 residues.

The V and J genes are TRBV28 and TRBJ1-3, with 7 bases aligning to TRBD1. The CDR3 totals 14 residues. Germline CDR1 reads MDHEN; CDR2 reads SYDVKM. The V segment lost 3 bases and the J segment 8 bases; nucleotides outside the gene matches: 7. CDR3 loop: CASSLSQGSDTIYF. CDR3 nucleotides: TGTGCCAGCAGTTTGTCACAGGGGAGTGACACCATATATTTT. Together with reference TRBV28 and TRBJ1-3, the CDR3 gives the full variable domain: DVKVTQSSRYLVKRTGEKVFLECVQDMDHENMFWYRQDPGLGLRLIYFSYDVKMKEKGDIPEGYSVSREKKERFSLILESASTNQTSMYLCASSLSQGSDTIYFGEGSWLTVV.

V usage is TRBV7-9 and J usage is TRBJ1-1, with TRBD1 matching 9 bases. V was pared by 8 bases and J by 3 bases, with 1 base of the junction left unmatched. Germline CDR1 and CDR2: SEHNR and FQNEAQ (reference sequence). The CDR3 is 12 residues long. The CDR3 loop is CASGTGYTEAFF. CDR3 sequence (DNA): TGTGCCAGCGGGACAGGGTACACTGAAGCTTTCTTT.

The V and J genes are TRBV9 and TRBJ2-1; D is unclear. CDR1 is SGDLS, CDR2 YYNGEE, per germline. The V end was cut by 2 bases, the J end by 7 bases, with 16 bases between. The CDR3 contains 15 residues. CDR3 DNA: TGTGCCAGCAGCGTGAACGTTCAAGCTTCGAATGAGCAGTTCTTC. Protein sequence: CASSVNVQASNEQFF.

The V call is TRBV28, the J call TRBJ2-1; possibly TRBD2 for D (6 bases). Germline V gene lookup returns CDR1 MDHEN and CDR2 SYDVKM. This CDR3 contains 16 residues. The germline V and J ends were trimmed by 6 bases and 3 bases, with 18 bases remaining between them. This CDR3 reads CASRTRPGVVYNEQFF. DNA for the CDR3: TGTGCCAGCAGGACACGACCGGGAGTAGTCTACAATGAGCAGTTCTTC.

The V and J genes are TRBV19 and TRBJ2-5; D gene ambiguous. CDR1 LNHDA and CDR2 SQIVND come from the germline V gene (reference sequence). The length of the CDR3 is 12 residues. Trimming removed 5 bases from V and 0 bases from J, with 4 bases in between. The CDR3 region has the DNA TGTGCCAGTAGTCAGTACCAAGAGACCCAGTACTTC. It encodes CASSQYQETQYF. The whole variable domain, filled in from reference TRBV19 and TRBJ2-5, reads DGGITQSPKYLFRKEGQNVTLSCEQNLNHDAMYWYRQDPGQGLRLIYYSQIVNDFQKGDIAEGYSVSREKKESFPLTVTSAQKNPTAFYLCASSQYQETQYFGPGTRLLVL.

The V call is TRBV19, the J call TRBJ2-7, with unresolved D. Germline lookup yields CDR1 LNHDA and CDR2 SQIVND (reference sequence). Trimming pared 8 bases from V and 0 bases from J, leaving 17 bases between. This CDR3 comprises 15 residues. For the CDR3, the DNA is TGTGCCAGTGCTTGGACGGCTTCCTTCTCCTACGAGCAGTACTTC. This gives the protein CASAWTASFSYEQYF.

This clone came up once. The chain carries TRBV7-9 and TRBJ2-1, with D possibly being TRBD2 (6 bases). Germline loops: CDR1 SEHNR, CDR2 FQNEAQ (reference sequence). CDR3 length: 16 residues. Deletions cut 2 bases from V and 5 bases from J, with 16 bases between. The chain's CDR3 is CASSLSLAEGHNEQFF. DNA of the CDR3: TGTGCCAGCAGCTTATCTTTAGCGGAGGGGCACAATGAGCAGTTCTTC.